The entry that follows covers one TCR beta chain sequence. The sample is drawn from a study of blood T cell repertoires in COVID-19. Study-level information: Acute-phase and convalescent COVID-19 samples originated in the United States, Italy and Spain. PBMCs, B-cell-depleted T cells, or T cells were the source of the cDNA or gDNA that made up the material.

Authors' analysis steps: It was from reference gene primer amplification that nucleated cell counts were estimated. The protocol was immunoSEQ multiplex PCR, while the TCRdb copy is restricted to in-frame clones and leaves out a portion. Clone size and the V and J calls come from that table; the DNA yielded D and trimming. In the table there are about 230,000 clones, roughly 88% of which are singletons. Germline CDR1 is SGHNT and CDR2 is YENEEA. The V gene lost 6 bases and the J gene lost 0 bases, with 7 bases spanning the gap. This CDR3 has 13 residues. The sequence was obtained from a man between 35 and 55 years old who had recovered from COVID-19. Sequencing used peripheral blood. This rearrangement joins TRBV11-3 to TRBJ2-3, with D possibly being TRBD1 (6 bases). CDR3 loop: CASRQGSTDTQYF. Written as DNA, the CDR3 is TGTGCCAGCAGACAGGGCAGCACAGATACGCAGTATTTT. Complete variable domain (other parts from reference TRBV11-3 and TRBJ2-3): EAGVVQSPRYKIIEKKQPVAFWCNPISGHNTLYWYLQNLGQGPELLIRYENEEAVDDSQLPKDRFSAERLKGVDSTLKIQPAELGDSAVYLCASRQGSTDTQYFGPGTRLTVL.